Below, 15 T cell receptor beta chains from the same sample are listed, as sequenced in a study of vaccination effects on CD4 cells after COVID-19. The method was immunoSEQ multiplex PCR; TCRdb's version includes in-frame clones alone and lacks a portion of them. Of 65,000 to 85,000 clones in the sample, around 80% are singletons; the top ten hold roughly an eighth. With the ViraFEST assay, the study expanded antigen-specific CD4+ T cells using viral peptide pools, then sequenced them. Subsequent to a culture period of nine to ten days, CD4+ T cells were isolated. In the vaccine recipients, nucleocapsid antibodies were negative and there was no prior SARS-CoV-2 infection. No antigen has been identified for these receptors. The sequenced sample was CD4+ T cells from PBMCs cultured with SARS-CoV-2 spike peptides, obtained before COVID-19 vaccination. These receptors all come from a human donor who received a COVID-19 vaccine.

The chain recombines TRBV5-1 with TRBJ2-7; D might be TRBD1 (5 bases). Germline V gene sequence: CDR1 SGHRS, CDR2 YFSETQ. The V and J ends lost 5 bases and 2 bases respectively, with 14 bases between them. The CDR3 totals 14 residues. DNA for the CDR3: TGCGCCAGCAGTTCCCAGGGAAAGCCCTACGAGCAGTACGTC. Translated, it gives CASSSQGKPYEQYV.

The V and J genes are TRBV7-2 and TRBJ2-3; D ambiguous. Deletions cut 3 bases from V and 8 bases from J, with 18 bases between. CDR1 is SGHTA, CDR2 FQGNSA, per germline. The CDR3 extends over 15 amino acids. The CDR3 region is CASSFTSLGWGTQYF. As DNA, the CDR3 is TGTGCCAGCAGCTTTACAAGCCTGGGTTGGGGTACGCAGTATTTT.

The chain links TRBV12-5 to TRBJ2-5; D ambiguous. V gave up 6 bases and J gave up 5 bases, with 13 bases separating them. The CDR3 is 13 amino acids. Germline CDR1 is LGHNT and CDR2 is FRNRAP. The CDR3: CASGSTVRETQYF. Written as DNA, the CDR3 is TGTGCTAGTGGCTCGACGGTGAGGGAGACCCAGTACTTC.

The count of this clone is one. The chain combines TRBV27 with TRBJ1-5; D unresolved. This CDR3 contains 15 residues. V lost 6 bases and J 5 bases, leaving 17 bases between the germline ends. The germline CDR1 and CDR2 sequences are MNHEY and SMNVEV (reference sequence). The chain's CDR3 is CASRRLGIGDQPQHF. For the CDR3, the DNA is TGTGCCAGCAGACGACTTGGAATCGGAGATCAGCCCCAGCATTTT.

This chain joins TRBV21-1 and TRBJ1-1. TRBV21-1 is designated a pseudogene. The CDR3 contains 14 residues. This chain's CDR3 is CASSGRGFSTEAFF. In DNA, the CDR3 is TGTGCCAGCAGCGGACGGGGATTTAGCACTGAAGCTTTCTTT.

V is TRBV20-1 and J is TRBJ2-7, with D uncertain. This CDR3 has 11 amino acids. Germline CDR1 and CDR2: DFQATT and SNEGSKA (reference sequence). Trimming left V 4 bases short and J 3 bases short, with 7 bases between. CDR3 residues: CSANDHYEQYV. Written as DNA, the CDR3 is TGCAGTGCTAACGACCACTACGAGCAGTACGTC.

This rearrangement joins TRBV28 to TRBJ2-7; possibly TRBD2 for D (6 bases). Germline V gene data show CDR1 as MDHEN and CDR2 as SYDVKM. The CDR3 consists of 14 residues. V dropped 5 bases and J dropped 4 bases, with 15 bases sitting between them. The CDR3 sequence: CASSRGGGLYEQYV. The CDR3 DNA reads TGTGCCAGCAGTCGGGGTGGGGGGTTGTACGAGCAGTACGTC.

This clone has just a few counts. The V gene is TRBV30, the J gene TRBJ1-1; D perhaps matches TRBD1 (6 bases). Germline loops: CDR1 GTSNPN, CDR2 SVGIG (reference sequence). CDR3 length: 12 amino acids. V was clipped by 3 bases and J by 4 bases, with 9 bases between them. The CDR3 region has the DNA TGTGCCTGGAGAACAGGGATCACTGAAGCTTTCTTT. It is translated as CAWRTGITEAFF.

This chain links TRBV4-2 with TRBJ2-1; D unresolved. Germline CDR1 reads LGHNA; CDR2 reads YNFKEQ. The CDR3 totals 15 residues. Trimming shortened V by 0 bases and J by 5 bases, and 11 bases separated the two germline ends. CDR3 in DNA: TGTGCCAGCAGCCAAGAAGACGGCGGCCACAATGAGCAGTTCTTC. This encodes CASSQEDGGHNEQFF.

V is TRBV12-5 and J is TRBJ1-2; maybe TRBD1 (5 bases). The germline gives CDR1 LGHNT, CDR2 FRNRAP. The germline V and J ends were trimmed by 7 bases and 7 bases, with 19 bases remaining between them. CDR3 length equals 14 residues. The CDR3 region is CASAPGHPESGYTF. The DNA for the CDR3 is TGTGCTAGTGCTCCCGGACACCCGGAGTCTGGCTACACCTTC.

The J gene is TRBJ1-1, the V gene TRBV7-9; D ambiguous. Between the trimmed V and J ends, which lost 1 base and 4 bases, there was a span of 7 bases. The CDR3 covers 13 residues. Germline V lookup: CDR1 SEHNR, CDR2 FQNEAQ (reference sequence). The CDR3 spells CASSLGGFTEAFF. In DNA form, the CDR3 reads TGTGCCAGCAGCTTAGGCGGCTTCACTGAAGCTTTCTTT. The full variable domain, its missing parts supplied by reference TRBV7-9 and TRBJ1-1, is DTGVSQNPRHKITKRGQNVTFRCDPISEHNRLYWYRQTLGQGPEFLTYFQNEAQLEKSRLLSDRFSAERPKGSFSTLEIQRTEQGDSAMYLCASSLGGFTEAFFGQGTRLTVV.

The CDR3 DNA reads as TGTGCCAGCAGGATACAGGGAGCGAGGGGCTACACCTTC. As protein: CASRIQGARGYTF. V and J are TRBV12-3 or TRBV12-4 and TRBJ1-2; D is perhaps TRBD1 (6 bases). V was trimmed by 6 bases and J by 8 bases, leaving 16 bases between them. This CDR3 comprises 13 residues.

The chain recombines TRBV21-1 with TRBJ2-7; TRBD1, as called in the table, went unchecked against the DNA. TRBV21-1 is given as a pseudogene. The CDR3 length is 15 residues. The CDR3 region is CASSKMLQGAYEQYV. The CDR3 nucleotides read TGTGCCAGCAGCAAAATGTTACAGGGGGCCTACGAGCAGTACGTC.

V usage is TRBV11-2 and J usage is TRBJ1-6; 9 positions agree with TRBD1. Trimming took 5 bases from V and 7 from J; bases not matched to a gene: 9. The CDR3 covers 16 residues. The V gene's germline CDR1 is SGHAT and CDR2 FQNNGV. The CDR3 is CASSPPRTGDNSPLHF. The CDR3 DNA sequence: TGTGCCAGCAGCCCGCCGAGGACAGGGGACAATTCACCCCTCCACTTT.

This clone was seen only once. Written as DNA, the CDR3 is TGTGCCAGCACAGAGGCACCTTACACAGATACGCAGTATTTT. It codes for CASTEAPYTDTQYF. The chain couples TRBV2 to TRBJ2-3; D is unresolved. With 7 bases removed from V and 2 bases from J, the gap between germline ends came to 13 bases. The CDR3 length is 14 residues. Germline V gene sequence: CDR1 SNHLY, CDR2 FYNNEI.